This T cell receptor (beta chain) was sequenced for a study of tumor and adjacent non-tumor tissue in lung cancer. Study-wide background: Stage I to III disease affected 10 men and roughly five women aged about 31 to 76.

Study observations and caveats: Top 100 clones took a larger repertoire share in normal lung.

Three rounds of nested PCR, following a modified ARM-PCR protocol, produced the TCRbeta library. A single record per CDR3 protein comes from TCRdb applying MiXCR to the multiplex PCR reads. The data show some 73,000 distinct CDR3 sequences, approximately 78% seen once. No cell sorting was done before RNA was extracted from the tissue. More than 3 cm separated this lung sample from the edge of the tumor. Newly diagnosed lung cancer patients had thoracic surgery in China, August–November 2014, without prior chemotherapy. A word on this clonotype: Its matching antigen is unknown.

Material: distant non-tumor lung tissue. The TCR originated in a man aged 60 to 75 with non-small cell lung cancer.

CDR3 protein: CASRMTCAKNIQYF. The CDR3 DNA reads as TGCGCCAGCAGAATGACTTGTGCCAAAAACATTCAGTACTTC. The rearrangement uses TRBV5-1 and TRBJ2-4, with unresolved D. Trimming cost V 5 bases and J 1 base, with 10 bases left between them. Germline CDR1 reads SGHRS; CDR2 reads YFSETQ. The CDR3 spans 14 residues.